This TCR beta chain originates from a study of cytomegalovirus exposure and HLA in healthy donors. Study findings and constraints: Most TCR sequences proved rare, with some public TCRs found in many donors. The authors excluded some V segments, including TRBV6-2 and TRBV6-3, as indistinguishable. Later work showed greater clonal expansion in HLA-associated TCR beta chains than in equally common others.

Concerning this clone: Its target is unknown.

Primers for the PCR totalled 60 Vbeta and 13 Jbeta. Repertoires were generated with immunoSEQ multiplex PCR, while TCRdb's copy carries only in-frame clones and drops some. The table includes 95,000 to 150,000 clones, just over 65% detected once. In germline, CDR1 is MNHNS, CDR2 SASEGT. The CDR3 totals 14 residues. V dropped 6 bases and J dropped 7; count of bases not matched to a gene: 9. This receptor was obtained from a man aged 18 to 30 in good health and CMV-seronegative. The rearrangement links TRBV6-1 to TRBJ2-4; 7 positions match TRBD1. Sequencing was carried out using PBMCs. CDR3 DNA sequence: TGTGCCAGCAGGGAAACAGGGGCTCGGAACATTCAGTACTTC. It is translated as CASRETGARNIQYF.